A selection of T cell receptor beta chains follows, all from one sample in a study of human T cells and chemical hapten exposure. Using its own MiXCR run on the RACE reads, TCRdb lists one record per CDR3 protein. The sample has some 57,000 distinct CDR3 sequences; 9.9% are singletons. The sequencing here drew on whole blood, taken in connection with sensitization to the hapten diphenylcyclopropenone (DPC). The origin of the receptors is a woman between 50 and 59 years old with alopecia areata. Some clones in this sample may be carry-over from other donors' samples. Both conserved end residues are part of each CDR3. Part of the rows lack a size; the others show once, few, many or a class for expanded clones.

CDR3	J	size	V
CASSRTGAGTGYEQYF	TRBJ2-7	many	TRBV4-1
CASSLTGNEQYF	TRBJ2-7	NA	TRBV11-2
CASRFPSGTDTQYF	TRBJ2-3	NA	TRBV28
CASSPDRSSYEQYF	TRBJ2-7	NA	TRBV7-6
CASSPILAGDEQYF	TRBJ2-7	many	TRBV4-3
CAGTPDSSYNEQFF	TRBJ2-1	NA	TRBV6-1
CASSLVGADTQYF	TRBJ2-3	NA	TRBV5-5
CASSFEGGPDTEAFF	TRBJ1-1	NA	TRBV14
CSAPRQGLPQNYGYTF	TRBJ1-2	NA	TRBV20-1
CASRLNRVGDTEAFF	TRBJ1-1	many	TRBV6-5
CASSHSGRAGQETQYF	TRBJ2-5	few	TRBV10-2
CASSSTQGGPYEQYF	TRBJ2-7	NA	TRBV11-2
CAGSFVSGGAHTQYF	TRBJ2-3	few	TRBV6-5
CASSPSAGTFSYEQYF	TRBJ2-7	few	TRBV18
CASSQDPRFPGGLFF	TRBJ2-2	NA	TRBV4-3
CASTQRTSGTSFLDTQYF	TRBJ2-3	many	TRBV7-6
CASSARMNQPQHF	TRBJ1-5	few	TRBV6-4
CASSPRQADGGYTF	TRBJ1-2	NA	TRBV7-2
CASTDGLTQYF	TRBJ2-3	NA	TRBV5-1
CASSLTNSANTEAFF	TRBJ1-1	many	TRBV5-1
CASSQLTTGANVLTF	TRBJ2-6	few	TRBV4-1
CASGAQVNTDTQYF	TRBJ2-3	many	TRBV25-1
CASSPIADTQYF	TRBJ2-3	few	TRBV18
CASSPGGVPSGDTQYF	TRBJ2-3	few	TRBV12-3/TRBV12-4
CASSPGTDYQPQHF	TRBJ1-5	many	TRBV9
CASSRTGGSETQYF	TRBJ2-5	NA	TRBV5-1
CASSLWTSGGLDTQYF	TRBJ2-3	once	TRBV7-7
CASSSLTFGTEAFF	TRBJ1-1	many	TRBV6-5
CASSLVQGRTGELFF	TRBJ2-2	few	TRBV5-1